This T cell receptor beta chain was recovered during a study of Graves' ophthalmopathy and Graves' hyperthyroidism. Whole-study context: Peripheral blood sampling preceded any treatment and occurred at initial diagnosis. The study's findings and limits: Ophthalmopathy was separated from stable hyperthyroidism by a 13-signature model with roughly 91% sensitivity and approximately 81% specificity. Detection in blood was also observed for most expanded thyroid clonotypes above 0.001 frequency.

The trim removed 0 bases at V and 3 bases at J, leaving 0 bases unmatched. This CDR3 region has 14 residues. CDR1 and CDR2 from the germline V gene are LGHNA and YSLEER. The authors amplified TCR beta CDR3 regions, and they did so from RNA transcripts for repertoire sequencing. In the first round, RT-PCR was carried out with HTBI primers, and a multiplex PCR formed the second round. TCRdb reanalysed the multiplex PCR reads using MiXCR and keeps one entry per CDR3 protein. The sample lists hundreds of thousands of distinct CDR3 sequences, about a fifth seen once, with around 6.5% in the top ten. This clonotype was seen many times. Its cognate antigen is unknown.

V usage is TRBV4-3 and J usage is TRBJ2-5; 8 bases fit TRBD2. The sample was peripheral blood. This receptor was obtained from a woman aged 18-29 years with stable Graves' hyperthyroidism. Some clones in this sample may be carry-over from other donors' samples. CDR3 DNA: TGCGCCAGCAGCCAAGAACTAGCGGAAGAGACCCAGTACTTC. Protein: CASSQELAEETQYF.